This passage covers 13 T cell receptor beta chains from one sample sequenced in a study of read filtering for tumor transcriptome and immune sequencing. From roughly 390 ng of RNA, a library with molecular barcoded alpha/delta and beta/gamma adaptors was made. A single record per CDR3 protein comes from TCRdb applying MiXCR to the reads. The data contain 45,000 to 55,000 distinct CDR3 sequences, roughly 12% of them singletons. Material: a population of CD138-negative cells sorted from bone marrow. Every receptor here comes from a donor over 35 with multiple myeloma.

Many counts were recorded for this clonotype. The chain employs TRBV24-1 and TRBJ2-2; D is ambiguous. The V end lost 4 bases, the J end lost 0 bases, and 8 bases lay between the germline ends. The CDR3 consists of 15 residues. In germline, CDR1 is KGHDR, CDR2 SFDVKD. CDR3 sequence: CATSDRSANTGELFF. As DNA, the CDR3 is TGTGCCACCAGTGACAGGTCCGCGAACACCGGGGAGCTGTTTTTT.

This clonotype was recorded at least ten times. The chain recombines TRBV6-1 with TRBJ1-1, with D possibly TRBD1 on 6 matching bases. CDR3 size: 11 residues. Trimming stripped 0 bases from V and 14 bases from J, with 10 bases between. Germline assignment: CDR1 MNHNS and CDR2 SASEGT. CDR3 DNA: TGTGCCAGCAGTGAAGCGGGGGCGGCCTTCTTT. It specifies CASSEAGAAFF.

Remarks on this clonotype: This clone may be a read error of a much larger clone one base away. CDR3 sequence reads: CASSSFTLARGEQYF. CDR3 nucleotide sequence: TGTGCCAGCAGTTCCTTCACGCTAGCGAGAGGCGAGCAGTACTTC. The chain links TRBV28 to TRBJ2-7; possible D gene TRBD2, 6 bases. Deletions cut 4 bases from V and 6 bases from J, with 19 bases between. Germline CDR1 MDHEN, CDR2 SYDVKM. This CDR3 region has 15 residues.

This clonotype was seen ten or more times. This chain uses TRBV5-1 with TRBJ2-3; D possibly corresponds to TRBD1 (6 bases). Trimming shortened V by 4 bases and J by 3 bases, and 15 bases separated the two germline ends. The CDR3 length is 15 residues. Germline lookup yields CDR1 SGHRS and CDR2 YFSETQ. The CDR3 loop is CASSRQAETTDTQYF. In nucleotides, the CDR3 is TGCGCCAGCAGCCGACAGGCGGAGACGACAGATACGCAGTATTTT. Drawing the rest from reference TRBV5-1 and TRBJ2-3, the complete variable domain is KAGVTQTPRYLIKTRGQQVTLSCSPISGHRSVSWYQQTPGQGLQFLFEYFSETQRNKGNFPGRFSGRQFSNSRSEMNVSTLELGDSALYLCASSRQAETTDTQYFGPGTRLTVL.

Points on this clonotype: This likely came from a read error, as a far larger clone is one base away. The V and J genes are TRBV7-3 and TRBJ2-1; 8 bases align to TRBD1. V gave up 2 bases and J gave up 3 bases; unmatched junction bases: 6. Germline V gene lookup returns CDR1 SGHTA and CDR2 FQGTGA. This CDR3 is 16 amino acids long. CDR3 sequence (DNA): TGTGCCAGCAGCTTAGGAGACAGGGGTTTCTACAATGAGCAGTTCTTC. Protein: CASSLGDRGFYNEQFF.

This clonotype turned up a few times. V and J are TRBV12-3 or TRBV12-4 and TRBJ2-7; 13 positions agree with TRBD2. The J segment lost 5 bases and the V segment lost 5 bases, leaving 6 bases of the junction unmatched. This CDR3 is 15 amino acids long. In DNA form, the CDR3 reads TGTGCCAGCAGTCGCGGACTAGCGGGAGTGCACGAGCAGTACTTC. This encodes CASSRGLAGVHEQYF.

This clonotype has ten or more counts. The chain carries TRBV20-1 and TRBJ2-3; possibly TRBD2 for D (6 bases). The V end lost 0 bases, the J end lost 1 base, and 11 bases lay between the germline ends. Germline CDR1 is DFQATT and CDR2 is SNEGSKA (reference sequence). This CDR3 region has 15 residues. The CDR3 DNA sequence: TGCAGTGCTAGAGAATCGACTAGGCGCACAGATACGCAGTATTTT. It is translated as CSARESTRRTDTQYF.

This clonotype was seen repeatedly, ten times or more. The chain employs TRBV4-2 and TRBJ1-5, with D possibly TRBD1 on 6 matching bases. The CDR3 has 15 residues. Trimming removed 4 bases from V and 2 bases from J, with 12 bases in between. Germline V gene sequence: CDR1 LGHNA, CDR2 YNFKEQ. CDR3 nucleotides: TGTGCCAGCAGCCCGGGGACACGCGGCAATCAGCCCCAGCATTTT. It codes for CASSPGTRGNQPQHF.

This clonotype was seen ten or more times. This sequence joins TRBV7-2 and TRBJ2-7; D is possibly TRBD1 (5 bases). Looked up from germline, CDR1 is SGHTA and CDR2 is FQGNSA. This CDR3 region has 14 residues. With 5 bases removed from V and 1 base from J, the gap between germline ends came to 12 bases. CDR3 DNA: TGTGCCAGCAGCCGACAAAGGGGTTCCTACGAGCAGTACTTC. Amino acids: CASSRQRGSYEQYF.

This clonotype showed up just a few times. The gene calls are TRBV11-2 and TRBJ1-1; D uncertain. The V gene lost 1 base and the J gene lost 4 bases, with 10 bases spanning the gap. The CDR3 has 14 residues. Germline V gene lookup returns CDR1 SGHAT and CDR2 FQNNGV. The CDR3 DNA sequence: TGTGCCAGCAGCTTAGTTTGGCAGACCACTGAAGCTTTCTTT. Its translation is CASSLVWQTTEAFF.

Written as DNA, the CDR3 is TGCGCCAGCAGCCTTGAGGCCTCCTACAATGAGCAGTTCTTC. This encodes CASSLEASYNEQFF. The rearrangement joins TRBV4-3 to TRBJ2-1; no clear D. V was pared by 4 bases and J by 0 bases, with 7 bases between. Germline V gene data show CDR1 as LGHNA and CDR2 as YSLEER. The CDR3 sequence is 14 residues long.

About this clonotype itself: A much larger clone lies a single base off, so this may be a read error. The genes are TRBV12-3 or TRBV12-4 and TRBJ2-3; D gene uncertain. V was cut by 6 bases and J by 6 bases, with 16 bases left in between. The CDR3 contains 14 residues. CDR3 protein: CASSLSWSVDTQYF. For the CDR3, the DNA is TGTGCCAGCAGCCTCTCTTGGTCCGTGGATACGCAGTATTTT.

The sample holds many counts of this clonotype. The rearrangement joins TRBV11-2 to TRBJ2-6; D may be TRBD1 (5 bases). The V gene lost 4 bases and the J gene lost 0 bases, with 19 bases spanning the gap. Germline values: CDR1 SGHAT, CDR2 FQNNGV. This CDR3 comprises 19 residues. In nucleotides, the CDR3 is TGTGCCAGCAGCTCCCTAAGATCCACAGGCCCCTCTGGGGCCAACGTCCTGACTTTC. Translated: CASSSLRSTGPSGANVLTF.